Presented here are 3 T cell receptor beta chains from one specimen sequenced in a study of regulatory T cells in long-lasting Graves disease. Time point specified: persistent/refractory GD, antithyroid drugs over 5 years with positive TRAb. RNA isolated from PBMCs was used to make the TCR library. Arm-PCR with iRepertoire HTBI primers amplified the CDR3 regions for these TCR beta libraries. TCRdb re-called the multiplex PCR reads through MiXCR, storing one row per CDR3 protein. Among roughly 500,000 distinct CDR3 sequences listed, under 25% were seen once. This sample comprised peripheral blood mononuclear cells (PBMCs), obtained when the disease was refractory, from a patient treated with antithyroid drugs. Source of these receptors: a female donor with Graves disease.

The CDR3 is CASSLMTGAIQETQYF. DNA of the CDR3: TGTGCCAGCTCACTCATGACAGGGGCAATACAAGAGACCCAGTACTTC. The chain has TRBV18 and TRBJ2-5; 8 nucleotides agree with TRBD1. This CDR3 comprises 16 residues. V lost 4 bases and J lost 2; bases outside the gene matches: 9. Per germline, CDR1 KGHSH and CDR2 LQKENI.

This clonotype was counted ten times or more. This chain joins TRBV6-1 and TRBJ2-7; D call uncertain. The germline CDR1 and CDR2 sequences are MNHNS and SASEGT. The V and J ends lost 7 bases and 5 bases respectively, with 21 bases between them. The CDR3 totals 15 residues. The CDR3 reads CASTQYKRPPNEQYF. CDR3 nucleotides: TGTGCCAGCACCCAATACAAGCGTCCCCCTAACGAGCAGTACTTC.

This clonotype was seen a handful of times. This chain uses TRBV28 with TRBJ2-7; D call uncertain. The CDR3 length is 14 residues. Trimming took 3 bases from V and 3 from J, leaving 12 bases between them. From germline, CDR1 is MDHEN and CDR2 SYDVKM. The CDR3 spells CASSFRRMIYEQYF. The CDR3 DNA reads as TGTGCCAGCAGTTTCCGCCGGATGATCTACGAGCAGTACTTC.